The TCR beta chain described here comes from a study of CD8 T cells in Susac syndrome. RNA in amounts of roughly 0.5 to 1 ug was reverse transcribed with random hexamers. MiXCR, run by TCRdb on the immunoSEQ multiplex PCR reads, gives a single entry per CDR3 protein. The sample comprises roughly 180,000 distinct CDR3 sequences, about 94% of which are singletons, and over 0.12% rests with the top ten. Germline loops: CDR1 SNHLY, CDR2 FYNNEI. V gave up 4 bases and J gave up 8 bases; unmatched junction bases: 7. The CDR3 runs 13 residues. Sequencing used CD4+ T cells from PBMCs. The receptor was isolated from a human donor in good health. The chain has TRBV2 and TRBJ1-2; TRBD1 matches at 7 bases. The CDR3 loop reads CASSGQGVTGYTF. The CDR3 region has the DNA TGTGCCAGCAGTGGTCAGGGGGTCACGGGCTACACCTTC.